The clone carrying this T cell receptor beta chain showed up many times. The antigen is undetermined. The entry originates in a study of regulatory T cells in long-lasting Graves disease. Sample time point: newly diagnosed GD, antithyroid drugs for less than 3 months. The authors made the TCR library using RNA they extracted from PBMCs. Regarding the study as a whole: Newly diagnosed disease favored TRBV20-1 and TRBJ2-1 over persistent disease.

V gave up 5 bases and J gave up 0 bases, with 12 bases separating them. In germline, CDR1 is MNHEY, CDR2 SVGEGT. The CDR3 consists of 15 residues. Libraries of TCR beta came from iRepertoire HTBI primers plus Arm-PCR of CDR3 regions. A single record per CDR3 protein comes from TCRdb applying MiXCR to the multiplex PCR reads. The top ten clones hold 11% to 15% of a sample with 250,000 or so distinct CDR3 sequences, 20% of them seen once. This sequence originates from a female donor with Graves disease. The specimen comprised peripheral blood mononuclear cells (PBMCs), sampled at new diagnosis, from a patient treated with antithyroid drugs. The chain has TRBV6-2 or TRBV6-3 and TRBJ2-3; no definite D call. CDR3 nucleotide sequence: TGTGCCAGCAGTGTAGGCACCTCTAGCACAGATACGCAGTATTTT. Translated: CASSVGTSSTDTQYF.